The rows below give T cell receptor beta chains drawn from one sample of a study of identical twins. TCRdb processed the 5' RACE reads anew with MiXCR; each CDR3 protein has one entry. Among roughly 750,000 distinct CDR3 sequences, approximately 22% were seen once, and the ten largest hold approximately 4.3%. These sequences were also reported in another study, on T cells expressing NK-cell markers.

The source material was PBMCs. Every receptor here comes from a woman aged 18-29 years in good health. CDR3s include the opening cysteine and the closing phenylalanine or tryptophan. The D gene is left open where the match is weak. Expanded clones get a size class; other rows say once, few or many, or leave the size out.

v_gene: TRBV6-2/TRBV6-3; j_gene: TRBJ2-5; d_gene: NA; abundance: few; CDR3aa: CASTYRETQYF; CDR3nt: TGTGCCAGCACCTACAGAGAGACCCAGTACTTC
v_gene: TRBV12-3/TRBV12-4; j_gene: TRBJ2-4; d_gene: NA; abundance: many; CDR3aa: CASSLVRKNIQYF; CDR3nt: TGTGCCAGCAGTTTAGTGCGAAAAAACATTCAGTACTTC
v_gene: TRBV6-1; j_gene: TRBJ1-2; d_gene: NA; abundance: NA; CDR3aa: CASLRGRDYGYTF; CDR3nt: TGTGCCAGCCTCAGGGGACGTGACTATGGCTACACCTTC
v_gene: TRBV29-1; j_gene: TRBJ2-5; d_gene: TRBD2; abundance: NA; CDR3aa: CSVDWLAGDQETQYF; CDR3nt: TGCAGCGTTGATTGGCTAGCGGGAGATCAAGAGACCCAGTACTTC
v_gene: TRBV7-9; j_gene: TRBJ2-1; d_gene: NA; abundance: NA; CDR3aa: CASSSVGSFYNEQFF; CDR3nt: TGTGCCAGCAGCTCCGTCGGGTCTTTTTACAATGAGCAGTTCTTC
v_gene: TRBV21-1; j_gene: TRBJ2-1; d_gene: NA; abundance: NA; CDR3aa: CASGGGRRTNEQFF; CDR3nt: TGTGCCAGCGGAGGGGGAAGGCGAACCAATGAGCAGTTCTTC
v_gene: TRBV12-3/TRBV12-4; j_gene: TRBJ1-1; d_gene: NA; abundance: many; CDR3aa: CASSVTGLSTEAFF; CDR3nt: TGTGCCAGCAGTGTCACAGGGCTGAGCACTGAAGCTTTCTTT
v_gene: TRBV12-3/TRBV12-4; j_gene: TRBJ2-7; d_gene: NA; abundance: NA; CDR3aa: CASRLARDEQYF; CDR3nt: TGTGCCAGCAGATTAGCCAGGGACGAGCAGTACTTC
v_gene: TRBV12-3/TRBV12-4; j_gene: TRBJ2-7; d_gene: NA; abundance: NA; CDR3aa: CASSLNKGAYEQYF; CDR3nt: TGTGCCAGCAGTCTGAACAAGGGGGCCTACGAGCAGTACTTC
v_gene: TRBV21-1; j_gene: TRBJ2-7; d_gene: NA; abundance: NA; CDR3aa: CASSKGGRPGEQYF; CDR3nt: TGTGCCAGCAGCAAAGGGGGGAGGCCGGGCGAGCAGTACTTC
v_gene: TRBV9; j_gene: TRBJ2-7; d_gene: TRBD2; abundance: NA; CDR3aa: CASSVASGSGYEQYF; CDR3nt: TGTGCCAGCAGCGTAGCTAGCGGGAGCGGGTACGAGCAGTACTTC
v_gene: TRBV6-1; j_gene: TRBJ2-5; d_gene: NA; abundance: NA; CDR3aa: CASTLEQETQYF; CDR3nt: TGTGCCAGCACGCTTGAACAAGAGACCCAGTACTTC
v_gene: TRBV10-3; j_gene: TRBJ2-7; d_gene: TRBD2; abundance: NA; CDR3aa: CAISESSSGRLEQYF; CDR3nt: TGTGCCATCAGTGAGTCGAGTAGCGGGAGACTTGAGCAGTACTTC
v_gene: TRBV12-3/TRBV12-4; j_gene: TRBJ2-7; d_gene: NA; abundance: NA; CDR3aa: CASSSPPRYYEQYF; CDR3nt: TGTGCCAGCAGTTCCCCACCGAGATACTACGAGCAGTACTTC
v_gene: TRBV13; j_gene: TRBJ2-1; d_gene: TRBD1; abundance: NA; CDR3aa: CASSFSAGIRVRGGNNEQFF; CDR3nt: TGTGCCAGCAGCTTCTCGGCTGGAATCAGGGTAAGAGGGGGCAACAATGAGCAGTTCTTC
v_gene: TRBV9; j_gene: TRBJ2-5; d_gene: TRBD2; abundance: NA; CDR3aa: CASSVSGRAVETQYF; CDR3nt: TGTGCCAGCAGCGTGAGCGGGAGGGCGGTGGAGACCCAGTACTTC
v_gene: TRBV3-1; j_gene: TRBJ2-7; d_gene: NA; abundance: NA; CDR3aa: CASSQRDFSYEQYF; CDR3nt: TGTGCCAGCAGCCAACGGGACTTCTCCTACGAGCAGTACTTC
v_gene: TRBV10-3; j_gene: TRBJ1-2; d_gene: NA; abundance: many; CDR3aa: CAISENGAFDGYTF; CDR3nt: TGTGCCATCAGTGAGAATGGAGCATTCGATGGCTACACCTTC
v_gene: TRBV20-1; j_gene: TRBJ2-1; d_gene: NA; abundance: NA; CDR3aa: CSAHRDRTFSYNEQFF; CDR3nt: TGCAGTGCTCATCGGGACCGAACTTTCTCCTACAATGAGCAGTTCTTC
v_gene: TRBV6-2/TRBV6-3; j_gene: TRBJ2-1; d_gene: TRBD2; abundance: many; CDR3aa: CASSYSSGGNEQFF; CDR3nt: TGTGCCAGCAGTTACTCTAGCGGGGGGAATGAGCAGTTCTTC
v_gene: TRBV12-3/TRBV12-4; j_gene: TRBJ2-7; d_gene: NA; abundance: many; CDR3aa: CASSFRATYEQYF; CDR3nt: TGTGCCAGCAGTTTTAGGGCAACCTACGAGCAGTACTTC
v_gene: TRBV6-1; j_gene: TRBJ1-2; d_gene: TRBD1; abundance: few; CDR3aa: CASSTWTGNYGYTF; CDR3nt: TGTGCCAGCAGTACCTGGACAGGGAACTATGGCTACACCTTC
v_gene: TRBV5-1; j_gene: TRBJ2-6; d_gene: TRBD2; abundance: few; CDR3aa: CASSFQANAGAGANVLTF; CDR3nt: TGCGCCAGCAGCTTCCAGGCCAACGCGGGAGCTGGGGCCAACGTCCTGACTTTC
v_gene: TRBV5-1; j_gene: TRBJ2-3; d_gene: TRBD2; abundance: few; CDR3aa: CASRKAGAGTDTQYF; CDR3nt: TGCGCCAGCAGAAAAGCGGGGGCGGGCACAGATACGCAGTATTTT
v_gene: TRBV20-1; j_gene: TRBJ1-1; d_gene: NA; abundance: NA; CDR3aa: CSASRRRYNTEAFF; CDR3nt: TGCAGTGCCAGCCGAAGGCGGTACAACACTGAAGCTTTCTTT
v_gene: TRBV20-1; j_gene: TRBJ1-2; d_gene: NA; abundance: NA; CDR3aa: CSASTDPAVYGYTF; CDR3nt: TGCAGTGCTTCCACCGACCCTGCTGTCTATGGCTACACCTTC
v_gene: TRBV9; j_gene: TRBJ2-1; d_gene: NA; abundance: few; CDR3aa: CASSVGSSDFVNEQFF; CDR3nt: TGTGCCAGCAGCGTAGGGTCCTCGGACTTTGTCAATGAGCAGTTCTTC
v_gene: TRBV12-3/TRBV12-4; j_gene: TRBJ2-7; d_gene: NA; abundance: NA; CDR3aa: CASSFWGQDYEQYF; CDR3nt: TGTGCCAGCAGTTTTTGGGGTCAGGACTACGAGCAGTACTTC
v_gene: TRBV5-5; j_gene: TRBJ1-4; d_gene: NA; abundance: NA; CDR3aa: CASSLHVGEEKLFF; CDR3nt: TGTGCCAGCAGCTTGCATGTTGGGGAGGAAAAACTGTTTTTT
v_gene: TRBV28; j_gene: TRBJ2-1; d_gene: TRBD2; abundance: NA; CDR3aa: CASSFTSGWYNEQFF; CDR3nt: TGTGCCAGCAGTTTCACTAGCGGGTGGTACAATGAGCAGTTCTTC
v_gene: TRBV7-2; j_gene: TRBJ2-3; d_gene: NA; abundance: NA; CDR3aa: CASSPHGRTDTQYF; CDR3nt: TGTGCCAGCAGCCCACACGGCCGCACAGATACGCAGTATTTT
v_gene: TRBV20-1; j_gene: TRBJ1-2; d_gene: NA; abundance: few; CDR3aa: CSARPRTEHGYTF; CDR3nt: TGCAGTGCTAGGCCCAGGACCGAACATGGCTACACCTTC
v_gene: TRBV27; j_gene: TRBJ1-1; d_gene: TRBD1; abundance: many; CDR3aa: CASSLTGGMNTEAFF; CDR3nt: TGTGCCAGCAGTTTAACAGGGGGAATGAACACTGAAGCTTTCTTT
v_gene: TRBV20-1; j_gene: TRBJ2-2; d_gene: TRBD2; abundance: NA; CDR3aa: CSARPAGTSGRGGTGELFF; CDR3nt: TGCAGTGCTAGACCCGCCGGGACTAGCGGGAGGGGTGGCACCGGGGAGCTGTTTTTT
v_gene: TRBV15; j_gene: TRBJ1-1; d_gene: NA; abundance: few; CDR3aa: CATSRDIGGRGNTEAFF; CDR3nt: TGTGCCACCAGCAGAGATATCGGTGGACGGGGGAACACTGAAGCTTTCTTT
v_gene: TRBV4-3; j_gene: TRBJ1-2; d_gene: NA; abundance: few; CDR3aa: CASSQDLRPFYGYTF; CDR3nt: TGCGCCAGCAGCCAAGATTTGAGGCCCTTCTATGGCTACACCTTC
v_gene: TRBV20-1; j_gene: TRBJ2-1; d_gene: TRBD1; abundance: few; CDR3aa: CSASGTGSYNEQFF; CDR3nt: TGCAGTGCTAGCGGGACAGGGTCCTACAATGAGCAGTTCTTC
v_gene: TRBV15; j_gene: TRBJ2-7; d_gene: TRBD2; abundance: NA; CDR3aa: CATSRGTSGLYEQYF; CDR3nt: TGTGCCACCAGCAGAGGGACTAGCGGACTCTACGAGCAGTACTTC
v_gene: TRBV6-2/TRBV6-3; j_gene: TRBJ2-1; d_gene: TRBD2; abundance: few; CDR3aa: CASSDGLADTYNEQFF; CDR3nt: TGTGCCAGCAGTGACGGACTAGCGGACACATACAATGAGCAGTTCTTC
v_gene: TRBV12-3/TRBV12-4; j_gene: TRBJ2-2; d_gene: NA; abundance: few; CDR3aa: CASSLSRVTGELFF; CDR3nt: TGTGCCAGCAGTTTGTCCAGGGTAACCGGGGAGCTGTTTTTT
v_gene: TRBV12-3/TRBV12-4; j_gene: TRBJ2-3; d_gene: NA; abundance: many; CDR3aa: CASSLGQGGLDTQYF; CDR3nt: TGTGCCAGCAGTTTAGGACAGGGAGGATTGGATACGCAGTATTTT
v_gene: TRBV6-5; j_gene: TRBJ2-5; d_gene: TRBD1; abundance: NA; CDR3aa: CASSYDGTGYQETQYF; CDR3nt: TGTGCCAGCAGTTACGACGGGACAGGATACCAAGAGACCCAGTACTTC
v_gene: TRBV5-5; j_gene: TRBJ2-5; d_gene: NA; abundance: few; CDR3aa: CASSLGTGDRETQYF; CDR3nt: TGTGCCAGCAGCTTGGGGACGGGGGACCGAGAGACCCAGTACTTC
v_gene: TRBV10-3; j_gene: TRBJ2-1; d_gene: NA; abundance: many; CDR3aa: CAISESVASSNEQFF; CDR3nt: TGTGCCATCAGTGAGTCGGTGGCTAGTTCCAATGAGCAGTTCTTC
v_gene: TRBV10-3; j_gene: TRBJ2-7; d_gene: NA; abundance: NA; CDR3aa: CAISDHDRSSYEQYF; CDR3nt: TGTGCCATCAGTGACCACGACAGGAGCTCCTACGAGCAGTACTTC
v_gene: TRBV10-3; j_gene: TRBJ2-3; d_gene: NA; abundance: few; CDR3aa: CAISEPDTGDTQYF; CDR3nt: TGTGCCATCAGTGAACCAGATACCGGGGATACGCAGTATTTT
v_gene: TRBV7-6; j_gene: TRBJ1-1; d_gene: TRBD1; abundance: many; CDR3aa: CASSLGTGVTEAFF; CDR3nt: TGTGCCAGCAGCTTAGGGACAGGGGTCACTGAAGCTTTCTTT
v_gene: TRBV11-2; j_gene: TRBJ2-3; d_gene: NA; abundance: few; CDR3aa: CASSLGRLDLGADTQYF; CDR3nt: TGTGCCAGCAGCTTAGGCCGCCTCGATTTGGGGGCAGATACGCAGTATTTT
v_gene: TRBV15; j_gene: TRBJ2-2; d_gene: NA; abundance: NA; CDR3aa: CATSRAGWELFF; CDR3nt: TGTGCCACCAGCAGAGCGGGCTGGGAGCTGTTTTTT
v_gene: TRBV6-5; j_gene: TRBJ2-4; d_gene: TRBD1; abundance: many; CDR3aa: CASSYLTGTENIQYF; CDR3nt: TGTGCCAGCAGTTACCTGACAGGGACCGAAAACATTCAGTACTTC
v_gene: TRBV27; j_gene: TRBJ1-2; d_gene: NA; abundance: few; CDR3aa: CASSSLTGRGYTF; CDR3nt: TGTGCCAGCAGTTCCTTGACAGGTCGGGGCTACACCTTC
v_gene: TRBV2; j_gene: TRBJ1-2; d_gene: NA; abundance: few; CDR3aa: CASSGQGPGYTF; CDR3nt: TGTGCCAGCAGTGGGCAGGGGCCTGGCTACACCTTC
v_gene: TRBV12-3/TRBV12-4; j_gene: TRBJ1-4; d_gene: NA; abundance: NA; CDR3aa: CASSLTPRSEKLFF; CDR3nt: TGTGCCAGCAGTCTGACACCTAGAAGTGAAAAACTGTTTTTT